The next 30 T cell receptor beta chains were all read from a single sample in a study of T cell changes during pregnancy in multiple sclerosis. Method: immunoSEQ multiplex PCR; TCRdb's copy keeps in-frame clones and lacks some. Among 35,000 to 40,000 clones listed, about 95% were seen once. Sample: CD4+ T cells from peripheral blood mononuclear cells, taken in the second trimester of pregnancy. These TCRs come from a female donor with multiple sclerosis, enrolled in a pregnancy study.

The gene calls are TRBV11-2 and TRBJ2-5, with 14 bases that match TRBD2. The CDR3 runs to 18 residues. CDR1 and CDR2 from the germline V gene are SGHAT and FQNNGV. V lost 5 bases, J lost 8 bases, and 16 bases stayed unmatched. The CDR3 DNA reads TGTGCCAGCAGCGTACCGGGACTAGCGGGGGTAACAAAGAGAACCCAGTACTTC. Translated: CASSVPGLAGVTKRTQYF. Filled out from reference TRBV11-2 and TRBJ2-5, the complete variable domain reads EAGVAQSPRYKIIEKRQSVAFWCNPISGHATLYWYQQILGQGPKLLIQFQNNGVVDDSQLPKDRFSAERLKGVDSTLKIQPAKLEDSAVYLCASSVPGLAGVTKRTQYFGPGTRLLVL.

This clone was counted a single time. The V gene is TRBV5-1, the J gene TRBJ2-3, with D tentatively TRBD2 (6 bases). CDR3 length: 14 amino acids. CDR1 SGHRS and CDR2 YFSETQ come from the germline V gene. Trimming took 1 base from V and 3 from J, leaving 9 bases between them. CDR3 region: CASSLYAGTDTQYF. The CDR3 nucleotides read TGCGCCAGCAGCTTGTACGCGGGAACAGATACGCAGTATTTT. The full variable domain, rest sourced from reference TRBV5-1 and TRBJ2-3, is KAGVTQTPRYLIKTRGQQVTLSCSPISGHRSVSWYQQTPGQGLQFLFEYFSETQRNKGNFPGRFSGRQFSNSRSEMNVSTLELGDSALYLCASSLYAGTDTQYFGPGTRLTVL.

The CDR3 nucleotides read TGTGCCAGCACGGACAGGGGCAATCAGCCCCAGCATTTT. Its translation: CASTDRGNQPQHF. V and J are TRBV6-1 and TRBJ1-5; 8 nucleotides agree with TRBD1. The length of the CDR3 is 13 residues. CDR1 and CDR2 (germline): MNHNS, SASEGT. The V gene end was trimmed by 7 bases and the J gene end by 2 bases; junction bases not matched to a gene: 1.

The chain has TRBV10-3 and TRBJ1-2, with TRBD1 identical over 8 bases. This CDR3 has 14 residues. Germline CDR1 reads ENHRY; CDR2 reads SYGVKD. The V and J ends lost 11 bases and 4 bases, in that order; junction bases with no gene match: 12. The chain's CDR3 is CASSDRDVFYGYTF. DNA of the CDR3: TGTGCCTCCTCGGACAGGGACGTTTTCTATGGCTACACCTTC.

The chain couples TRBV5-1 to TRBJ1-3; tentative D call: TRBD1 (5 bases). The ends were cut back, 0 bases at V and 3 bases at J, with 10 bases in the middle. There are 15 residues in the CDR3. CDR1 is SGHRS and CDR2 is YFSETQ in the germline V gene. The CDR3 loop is CASSLVGRDGNTIYF. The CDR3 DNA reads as TGCGCCAGCAGCTTGGTCGGCAGGGATGGAAACACCATATATTTT.

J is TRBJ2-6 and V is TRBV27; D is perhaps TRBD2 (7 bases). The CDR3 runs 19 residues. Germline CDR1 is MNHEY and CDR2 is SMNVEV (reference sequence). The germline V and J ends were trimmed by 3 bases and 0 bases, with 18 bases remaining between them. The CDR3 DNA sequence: TGTGCCAGCAGTTTTCGCGTGGGAGGGGGAGGCTCTGGGGCCAACGTCCTGACTTTC. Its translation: CASSFRVGGGGSGANVLTF.

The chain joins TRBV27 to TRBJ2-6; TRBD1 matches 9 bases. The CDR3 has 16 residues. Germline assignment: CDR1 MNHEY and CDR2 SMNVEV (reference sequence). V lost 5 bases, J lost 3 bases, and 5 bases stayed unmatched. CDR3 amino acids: CASSLGTGFGANVLTF. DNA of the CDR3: TGTGCCAGCAGTCTCGGGACAGGGTTTGGGGCCAACGTCCTGACTTTC.

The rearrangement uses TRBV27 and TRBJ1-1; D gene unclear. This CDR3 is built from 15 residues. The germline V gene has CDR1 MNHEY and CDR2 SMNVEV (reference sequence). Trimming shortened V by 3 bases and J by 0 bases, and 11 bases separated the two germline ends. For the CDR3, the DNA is TGTGCCAGCAGTTTCTCTGAGGATTTGAACACTGAAGCTTTCTTT. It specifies CASSFSEDLNTEAFF.

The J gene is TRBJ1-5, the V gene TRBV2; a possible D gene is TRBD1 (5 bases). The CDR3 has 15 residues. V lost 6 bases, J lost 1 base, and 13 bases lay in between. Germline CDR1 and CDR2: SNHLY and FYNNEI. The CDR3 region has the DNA TGTGCCAGCAGGGGACTGGACGGAAGCAATCAGCCCCAGCATTTT. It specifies CASRGLDGSNQPQHF.

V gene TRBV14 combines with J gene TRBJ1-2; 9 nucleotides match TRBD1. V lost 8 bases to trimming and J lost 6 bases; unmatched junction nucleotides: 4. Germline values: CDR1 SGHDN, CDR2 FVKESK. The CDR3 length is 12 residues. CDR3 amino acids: CASGQGINGYTF. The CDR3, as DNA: TGTGCCAGCGGACAGGGGATCAATGGCTACACCTTC.

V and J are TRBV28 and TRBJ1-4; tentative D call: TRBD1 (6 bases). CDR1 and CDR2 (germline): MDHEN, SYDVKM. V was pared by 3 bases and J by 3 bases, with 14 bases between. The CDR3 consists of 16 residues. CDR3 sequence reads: CASSFHQGSANEKLFF. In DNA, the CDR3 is TGTGCCAGCAGTTTTCACCAGGGGAGCGCTAATGAAAAACTGTTTTTT.

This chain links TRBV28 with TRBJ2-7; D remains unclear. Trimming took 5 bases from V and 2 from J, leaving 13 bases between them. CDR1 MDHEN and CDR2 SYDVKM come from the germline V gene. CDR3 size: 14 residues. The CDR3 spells CASSLAGPPYEQYF. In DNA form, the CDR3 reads TGTGCCAGCAGTCTGGCAGGCCCCCCCTACGAGCAGTACTTC. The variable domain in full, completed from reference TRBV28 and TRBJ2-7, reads DVKVTQSSRYLVKRTGEKVFLECVQDMDHENMFWYRQDPGLGLRLIYFSYDVKMKEKGDIPEGYSVSREKKERFSLILESASTNQTSMYLCASSLAGPPYEQYFGPGTRLTVT.

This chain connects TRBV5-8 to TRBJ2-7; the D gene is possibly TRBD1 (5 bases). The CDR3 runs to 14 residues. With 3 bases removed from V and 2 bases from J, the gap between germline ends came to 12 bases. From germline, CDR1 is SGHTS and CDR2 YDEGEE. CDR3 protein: CASSYQGPAYEQYF. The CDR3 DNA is TGTGCCAGCAGCTACCAGGGCCCCGCCTACGAGCAGTACTTC.

The CDR3 DNA sequence: TGTGCCAGCAGCCTTGGACAGGTCGAAAACATTCAGTACTTC. Protein product: CASSLGQVENIQYF. The V gene is TRBV5-4, the J gene TRBJ2-4; 7 nucleotides match TRBD1. V lost 4 bases and J lost 5; bases outside the gene matches: 6. CDR1 is SGHNT, CDR2 YYREEE, per germline (reference sequence). The CDR3 is 14 residues long.

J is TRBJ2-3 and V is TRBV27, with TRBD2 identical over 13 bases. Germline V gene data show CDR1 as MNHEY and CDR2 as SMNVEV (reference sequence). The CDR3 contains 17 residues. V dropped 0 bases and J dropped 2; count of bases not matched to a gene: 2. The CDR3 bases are TGTGCCAGCAGTTTATCGGGACTAGCGGGACACACAGATACGCAGTATTTT. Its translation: CASSLSGLAGHTDTQYF.

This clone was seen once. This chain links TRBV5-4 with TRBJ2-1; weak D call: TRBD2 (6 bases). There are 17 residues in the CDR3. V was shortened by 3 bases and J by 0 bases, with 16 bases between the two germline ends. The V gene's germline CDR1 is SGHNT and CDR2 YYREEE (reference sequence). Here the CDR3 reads CASSYLLASSSYNEQFF. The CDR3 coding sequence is TGTGCCAGCAGCTACCTTCTAGCGAGCAGCTCCTACAATGAGCAGTTCTTC.

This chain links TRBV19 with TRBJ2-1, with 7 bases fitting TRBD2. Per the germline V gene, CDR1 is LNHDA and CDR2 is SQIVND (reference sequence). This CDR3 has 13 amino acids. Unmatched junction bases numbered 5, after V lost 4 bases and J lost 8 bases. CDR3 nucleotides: TGTGCCAGTAGTACCAGACTAGCCCATGAGCAGTTCTTC. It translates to CASSTRLAHEQFF.

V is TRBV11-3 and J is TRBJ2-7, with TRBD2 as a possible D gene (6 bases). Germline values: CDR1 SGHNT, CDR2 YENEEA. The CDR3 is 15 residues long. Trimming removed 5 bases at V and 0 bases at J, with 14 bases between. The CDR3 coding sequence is TGTGCCAGCAGCCTACGGGCGGGAAGCTCCTACGAGCAGTACTTC. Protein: CASSLRAGSSYEQYF.

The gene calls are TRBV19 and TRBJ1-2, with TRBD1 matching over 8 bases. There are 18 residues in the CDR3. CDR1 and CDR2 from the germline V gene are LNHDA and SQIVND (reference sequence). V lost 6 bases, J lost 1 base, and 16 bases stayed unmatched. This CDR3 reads CASRYPETGDLVNYGYTF. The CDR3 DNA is TGTGCCAGTAGGTATCCAGAGACAGGGGACCTAGTTAACTATGGCTACACCTTC. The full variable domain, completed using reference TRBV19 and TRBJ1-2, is DGGITQSPKYLFRKEGQNVTLSCEQNLNHDAMYWYRQDPGQGLRLIYYSQIVNDFQKGDIAEGYSVSREKKESFPLTVTSAQKNPTAFYLCASRYPETGDLVNYGYTFGSGTRLTVV.

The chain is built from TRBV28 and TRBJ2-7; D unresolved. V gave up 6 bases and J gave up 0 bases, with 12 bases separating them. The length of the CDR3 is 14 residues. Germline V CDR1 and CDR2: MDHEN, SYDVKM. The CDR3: CASRRSFSSYEQYF. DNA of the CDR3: TGTGCCAGCAGACGTAGTTTTAGCTCCTACGAGCAGTACTTC.

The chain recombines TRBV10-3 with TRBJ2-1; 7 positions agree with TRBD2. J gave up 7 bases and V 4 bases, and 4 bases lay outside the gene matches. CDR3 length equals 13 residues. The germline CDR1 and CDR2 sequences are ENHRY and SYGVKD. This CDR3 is CAISGRTRNEQFF. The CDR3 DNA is TGTGCCATCAGTGGGAGGACTAGAAATGAGCAGTTCTTC.

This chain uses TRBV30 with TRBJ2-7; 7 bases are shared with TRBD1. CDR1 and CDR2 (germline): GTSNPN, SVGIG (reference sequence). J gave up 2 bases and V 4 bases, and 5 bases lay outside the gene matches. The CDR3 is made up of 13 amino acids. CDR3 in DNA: TGTGCCTGGACCCGGGACAGAGCCTACGAGCAGTACTTC. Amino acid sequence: CAWTRDRAYEQYF.

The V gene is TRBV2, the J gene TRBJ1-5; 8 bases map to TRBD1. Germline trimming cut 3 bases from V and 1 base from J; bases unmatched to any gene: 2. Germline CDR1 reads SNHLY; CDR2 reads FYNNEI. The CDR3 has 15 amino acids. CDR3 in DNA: TGTGCCAGCAGTGACAGGGGGCGAAGCAATCAGCCCCAGCATTTT. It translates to CASSDRGRSNQPQHF.

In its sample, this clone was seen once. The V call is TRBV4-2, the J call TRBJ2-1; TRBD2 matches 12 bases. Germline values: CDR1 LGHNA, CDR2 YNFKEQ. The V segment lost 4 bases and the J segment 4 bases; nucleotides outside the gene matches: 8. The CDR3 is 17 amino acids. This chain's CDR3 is CASSPTSGSDKYNEQFF. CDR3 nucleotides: TGTGCCAGCAGCCCGACTAGCGGGAGTGATAAGTACAATGAGCAGTTCTTC.

The CDR3 DNA reads as TGTGCCAGCAGCCGCCCCGGTTTTTATGGCTACACCTTC. Protein product: CASSRPGFYGYTF. The genes are TRBV5-8 and TRBJ1-2; no definite D call. Germline CDR1 and CDR2: SGHTS and YDEGEE. CDR3 size: 13 residues. V lost 4 bases and J lost 5, with 12 bases in between.

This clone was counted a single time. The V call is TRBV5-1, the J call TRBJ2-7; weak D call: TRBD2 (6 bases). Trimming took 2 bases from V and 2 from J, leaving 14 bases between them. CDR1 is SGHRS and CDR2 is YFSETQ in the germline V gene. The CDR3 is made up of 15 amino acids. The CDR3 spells CASSFGGVSTYEQYF. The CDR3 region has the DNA TGCGCCAGCAGCTTTGGCGGGGTTAGCACCTACGAGCAGTACTTC.

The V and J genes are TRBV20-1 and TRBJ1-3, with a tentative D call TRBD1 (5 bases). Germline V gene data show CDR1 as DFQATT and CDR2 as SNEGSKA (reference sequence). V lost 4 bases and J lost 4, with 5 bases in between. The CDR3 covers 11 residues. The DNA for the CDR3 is TGCAGTGCTAAGGGGGGAAACACCATATATTTT. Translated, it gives CSAKGGNTIYF.

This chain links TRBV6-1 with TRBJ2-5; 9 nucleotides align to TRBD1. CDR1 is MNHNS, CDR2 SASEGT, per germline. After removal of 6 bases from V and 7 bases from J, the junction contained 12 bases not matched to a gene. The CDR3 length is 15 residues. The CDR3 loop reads CASRQAGDRAVTQYF. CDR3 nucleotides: TGTGCCAGCAGACAAGCAGGGGACAGGGCCGTGACCCAGTACTTC.

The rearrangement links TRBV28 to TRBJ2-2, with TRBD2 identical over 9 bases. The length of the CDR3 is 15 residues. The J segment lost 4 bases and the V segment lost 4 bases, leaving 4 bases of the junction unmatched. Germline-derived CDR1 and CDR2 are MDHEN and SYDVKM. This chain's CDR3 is CASSSSGTGTGELFF. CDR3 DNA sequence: TGTGCCAGCAGTTCTAGCGGGACGGGCACCGGGGAGCTGTTTTTT.

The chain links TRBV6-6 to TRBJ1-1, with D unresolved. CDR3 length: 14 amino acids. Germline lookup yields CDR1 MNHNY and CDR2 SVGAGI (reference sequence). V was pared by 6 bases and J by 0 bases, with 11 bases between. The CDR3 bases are TGTGCCAGCAGGGATCAGGTGATGAACACTGAAGCTTTCTTT. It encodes CASRDQVMNTEAFF.